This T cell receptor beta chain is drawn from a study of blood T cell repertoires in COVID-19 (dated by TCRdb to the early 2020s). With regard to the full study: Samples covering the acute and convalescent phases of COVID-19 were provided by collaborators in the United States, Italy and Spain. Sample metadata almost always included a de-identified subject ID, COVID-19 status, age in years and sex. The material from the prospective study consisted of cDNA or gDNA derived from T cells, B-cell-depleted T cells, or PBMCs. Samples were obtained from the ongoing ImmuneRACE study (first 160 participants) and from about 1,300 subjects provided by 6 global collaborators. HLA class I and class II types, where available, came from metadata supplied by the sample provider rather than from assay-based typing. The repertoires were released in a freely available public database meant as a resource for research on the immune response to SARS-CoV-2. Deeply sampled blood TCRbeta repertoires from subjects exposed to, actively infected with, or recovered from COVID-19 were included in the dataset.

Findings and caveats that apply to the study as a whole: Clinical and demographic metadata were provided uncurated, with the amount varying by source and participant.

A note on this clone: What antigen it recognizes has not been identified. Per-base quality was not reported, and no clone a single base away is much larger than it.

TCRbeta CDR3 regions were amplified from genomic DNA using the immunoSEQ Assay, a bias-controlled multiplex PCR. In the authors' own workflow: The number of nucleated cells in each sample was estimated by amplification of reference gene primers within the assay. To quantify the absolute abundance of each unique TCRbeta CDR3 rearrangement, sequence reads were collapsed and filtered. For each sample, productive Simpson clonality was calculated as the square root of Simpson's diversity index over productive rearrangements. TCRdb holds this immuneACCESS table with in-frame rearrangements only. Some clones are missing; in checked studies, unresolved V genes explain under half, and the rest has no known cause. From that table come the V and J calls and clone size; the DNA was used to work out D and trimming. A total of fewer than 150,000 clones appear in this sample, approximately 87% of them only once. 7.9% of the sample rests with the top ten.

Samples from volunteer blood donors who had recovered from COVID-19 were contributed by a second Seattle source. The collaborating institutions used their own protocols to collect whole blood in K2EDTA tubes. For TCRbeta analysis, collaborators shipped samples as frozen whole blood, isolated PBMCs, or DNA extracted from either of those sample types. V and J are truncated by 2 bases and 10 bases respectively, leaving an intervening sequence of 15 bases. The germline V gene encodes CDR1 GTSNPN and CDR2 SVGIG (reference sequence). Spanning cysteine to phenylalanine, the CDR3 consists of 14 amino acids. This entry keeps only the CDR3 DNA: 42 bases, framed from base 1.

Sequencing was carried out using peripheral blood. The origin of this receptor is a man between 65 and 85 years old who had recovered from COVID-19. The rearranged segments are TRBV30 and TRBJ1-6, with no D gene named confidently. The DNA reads TGTGCCTGGAGTCTCAACACTGCGGGCTCACCCCTCCACTTT. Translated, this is CAWSLNTAGSPLHF.